What follows are 27 T cell receptor beta chains derived from one specimen sequenced in a study of T cell responses to AZD1222 COVID-19 vaccine. The data were produced by immunoSEQ multiplex PCR, yet TCRdb's version contains in-frame clones alone and is incomplete. The sample lists under 140,000 clones; over 90% were seen once. Here the sequenced sample was peripheral blood, taken 28 days after the second AZD1222 dose. These receptors were taken from an adult who received the AZD1222 COVID-19 vaccine.

The rearrangement uses TRBV7-9 and TRBJ1-1; D may be TRBD1 (5 bases). CDR3 size: 15 residues. Trimming took off 2 bases at V and 1 base at J, with 11 bases between the two ends. Germline V gene sequence: CDR1 SEHNR, CDR2 FQNEAQ (reference sequence). As DNA, the CDR3 is TGTGCCAGCAGCTTAATGAGGGGAGGGAACACTGAAGCTTTCTTT. This encodes CASSLMRGGNTEAFF.

The V gene is TRBV6-5, the J gene TRBJ2-7, with 8 bases aligning to TRBD1. Trimming cost V 10 bases and J 7 bases; bases outside gene matches: 12. This CDR3 contains 13 residues. Germline CDR1 is MNHEY and CDR2 is SVGAGI. The DNA for the CDR3 is TGTGCCACCTCGGACAGGGCCTTTGGAGAGCAGTACTTC. As protein: CATSDRAFGEQYF.

The chain joins TRBV7-9 to TRBJ2-3; D unresolved. Trimming took 4 bases from V and 2 from J, leaving 13 bases between them. The CDR3 length is 15 residues. The germline CDR1 and CDR2 sequences are SEHNR and FQNEAQ (reference sequence). DNA of the CDR3: TGTGCCAGCAGCTCGGATAAGAGTGACACAGATACGCAGTATTTT. Its translation is CASSSDKSDTDTQYF.

The V gene is TRBV5-1, the J gene TRBJ1-1; D unclear. Trimming left V 1 base short and J 0 bases short, with 10 bases between. Looked up from germline, CDR1 is SGHRS and CDR2 is YFSETQ. The CDR3 is 15 residues long. The CDR3 nucleotides read TGCGCCAGCAGCTTGTTAGCAGACATGAACACTGAAGCTTTCTTT. Its translation: CASSLLADMNTEAFF.

The J gene is TRBJ1-1, the V gene TRBV12-3 or TRBV12-4; no reliable D call. This CDR3 contains 13 residues. V lost 7 bases, J lost 1 base, and 10 bases lay in between. The CDR3 bases are TGTGCCAGCAACCCGACTGAGAACACTGAAGCTTTCTTT. It translates to CASNPTENTEAFF.

This chain connects TRBV4-1 to TRBJ1-6, with TRBD1 matching 8 bases. The CDR3 extends over 16 amino acids. Trimming at V came to 6 bases and at J to 9 bases, leaving 13 bases not matched to a gene. Germline V CDR1 and CDR2: MGHRA, YSYEKL. The DNA for the CDR3 is TGCGCCAGCAGACCTATTACGACAGGGGTACGTTCACCCCTCCACTTT. Protein sequence: CASRPITTGVRSPLHF.

The chain is built from TRBV19 and TRBJ1-5; D remains unclear. Germline V lookup: CDR1 LNHDA, CDR2 SQIVND (reference sequence). The CDR3 runs 13 residues. DNA for the CDR3: TGTGCTTCAACCGGGATGCACAATCAGCCCCAGCATTTT. Protein: CASTGMHNQPQHF. The full variable domain, in which reference TRBV19 and TRBJ1-5 provide the parts outside the CDR3, is DGGITQSPKYLFRKEGQNVTLSCEQNLNHDAMYWYRQDPGQGLRLIYYSQIVNDFQKGDIAEGYSVSREKKESFPLTVTSAQKNPTAFYLCASTGMHNQPQHFGDGTRLSIL.

The chain joins TRBV13 to TRBJ1-5; no firm D call. The germline V gene has CDR1 PRHDT and CDR2 FYEKMQ (reference sequence). V was trimmed by 4 bases and J by 6 bases, leaving 7 bases between them. The CDR3 loop spans 12 amino acids. CDR3 loop: CASSSGSQPQHF. The CDR3 nucleotides read TGTGCCAGCAGCTCTGGCAGTCAGCCCCAGCATTTT.

The chain links TRBV19 to TRBJ1-1, with D tentatively TRBD1 (5 bases). Trimming pared 7 bases from V and 10 bases from J, leaving 19 bases between. This CDR3 is 13 amino acids long. The germline V gene has CDR1 LNHDA and CDR2 SQIVND (reference sequence). For the CDR3, the DNA is TGTGCCAGTATCATCGGCGCAGGGTTGCCAGCTTTCTTT. Amino acids: CASIIGAGLPAFF.

This chain joins TRBV2 and TRBJ1-6; the D is unclear. This CDR3 has 14 residues. Looked up from germline, CDR1 is SNHLY and CDR2 is FYNNEI. V lost 8 bases, J lost 7 bases, and 15 bases lay in between. The CDR3 loop is CASHWGEENSPLHF. In DNA, the CDR3 is TGTGCCAGCCATTGGGGAGAGGAAAATTCACCCCTCCACTTT.

The chain has TRBV12-3 or TRBV12-4 and TRBJ2-7; D may correspond to TRBD1 or TRBD2 (5 bases each). With 6 bases removed from V and 3 bases from J, the gap between germline ends came to 12 bases. This CDR3 has 13 residues. CDR3 protein: CASSWGRDYEQYF. CDR3 nucleotides: TGTGCCAGCAGCTGGGGGAGAGACTACGAGCAGTACTTC.

This clone came up once. This rearrangement joins TRBV6-6 to TRBJ2-7; no clear D. Trimming cost V 4 bases and J 0 bases, with 13 bases left between them. Germline V gives CDR1 MNHNY, CDR2 SVGAGI (reference sequence). The CDR3 contains 15 residues. CDR3 protein: CASSFGRDSSYEQYF. The CDR3 DNA is TGTGCCAGCAGTTTTGGACGCGATAGCTCCTACGAGCAGTACTTC.

The rearrangement joins TRBV2 to TRBJ1-2, with D unclear. V was pared by 2 bases and J by 7 bases, with 8 bases between. CDR3 size: 12 residues. CDR1 is SNHLY, CDR2 FYNNEI, per germline. CDR3 sequence: CASSERVGGYTF. DNA of the CDR3: TGTGCCAGCAGTGAACGAGTAGGTGGCTACACCTTC. Variable domain in full (rest from reference TRBV2 and TRBJ1-2): EPEVTQTPSHQVTQMGQEVILRCVPISNHLYFYWYRQILGQKVEFLVSFYNNEISEKSEIFDDQFSVERPDGSNFTLKIRSTKLEDSAMYFCASSERVGGYTFGSGTRLTVV.

The chain carries TRBV2 and TRBJ1-2, with D tentatively TRBD1 (5 bases). The germline CDR1 and CDR2 sequences are SNHLY and FYNNEI. The germline V and J ends were trimmed by 2 bases and 10 bases, with 8 bases remaining between them. The length of the CDR3 is 11 residues. CDR3 loop: CASSEQGPYTF. CDR3 DNA sequence: TGTGCCAGCAGTGAACAGGGCCCCTACACCTTC.

The genes are TRBV5-1 and TRBJ1-1; D ambiguous. V lost 0 bases to trimming and J lost 3 bases, with 18 bases between them. This CDR3 is built from 17 residues. The V gene's germline CDR1 is SGHRS and CDR2 YFSETQ. CDR3: CASSLVALASTDTEAFF. CDR3 sequence (DNA): TGCGCCAGCAGCTTGGTTGCACTGGCCTCAACAGACACTGAAGCTTTCTTT.

This clone was detected many times. The chain recombines TRBV19 with TRBJ2-1, with D perhaps matching TRBD1 (6 bases). V lost 6 bases and J 7 bases, leaving 13 bases between the germline ends. The germline CDR1 and CDR2 sequences are LNHDA and SQIVND (reference sequence). The CDR3 length is 13 residues. The chain's CDR3 is CASSREGQNEQFF. The CDR3 bases are TGTGCCAGTAGCCGAGAAGGACAGAATGAGCAGTTCTTC.

The CDR3 region is CASSSLQETQYF. The CDR3 bases are TGTGCCAGCAGCTCACTTCAAGAGACCCAGTACTTC. The chain recombines TRBV7-9 with TRBJ2-5; D unclear. This CDR3 has 12 residues. Deletions cut 4 bases from V and 2 bases from J, with 5 bases between. CDR1 SEHNR and CDR2 FQNEAQ come from the germline V gene (reference sequence).

This chain uses TRBV6-2 or TRBV6-3 with TRBJ2-6, with no clear D. The CDR3 is made up of 13 amino acids. Germline lookup yields CDR1 MNHEY and CDR2 SVGEGT. Deletions cut 0 bases from V and 3 bases from J, with 0 bases between. The CDR3 bases are TGTGCCAGCAGTTACTCTGGGGCCAACGTCCTGACTTTC. Protein product: CASSYSGANVLTF.

This clone was found a few times. This sequence joins TRBV29-1 and TRBJ2-1; D might be TRBD1 (5 bases). This CDR3 is 12 amino acids long. The germline gives CDR1 SQVTM, CDR2 ANQGSEA. The V end was cut by 6 bases, the J end by 15 bases, with 21 bases between. The CDR3: CSVGLSGRNPFF. The CDR3 region has the DNA TGCAGCGTCGGTCTCTCAGGGCGAAATCCGTTCTTC.

The chain joins TRBV11-2 to TRBJ1-4; maybe TRBD1 (5 bases). This CDR3 spans 15 amino acids. Trimming left V 5 bases short and J 0 bases short, with 10 bases between. The V gene's germline CDR1 is SGHAT and CDR2 FQNNGV. CDR3 region: CASSPKTATNEKLFF. Written as DNA, the CDR3 is TGTGCCAGCAGCCCAAAGACAGCAACTAATGAAAAACTGTTTTTT.

This chain links TRBV19 with TRBJ2-7; possible D gene TRBD2, 7 bases. Trimming pared 3 bases from V and 3 bases from J, leaving 18 bases between. This CDR3 contains 16 residues. Germline CDR1 LNHDA, CDR2 SQIVND (reference sequence). CDR3 bases: TGTGCCAGTAGTATCCCAAGGGGAGGGGGTTACTACGAGCAGTACTTC. This codes for CASSIPRGGGYYEQYF.

The rearrangement joins TRBV11-2 to TRBJ2-1, with D tentatively TRBD1 (5 bases). Trimming removed 1 base from V and 4 bases from J, with 8 bases in between. Germline V gene sequence: CDR1 SGHAT, CDR2 FQNNGV. The CDR3 runs 14 residues. CDR3 loop: CASSLVDSYNEQFF. CDR3 sequence (DNA): TGTGCCAGCAGCTTAGTCGACAGTTACAATGAGCAGTTCTTC.

CDR3: CASRPGAGGPTYEQYF. The DNA for the CDR3 is TGTGCCAGCAGACCTGGAGCGGGAGGCCCCACCTACGAGCAGTACTTC. The V call is TRBV27, the J call TRBJ2-7; 9 nucleotides match TRBD2. CDR1 MNHEY and CDR2 SMNVEV come from the germline V gene (reference sequence). The CDR3 spans 16 residues. V trimming: 6 bases; J trimming: 2 bases; junction bases outside the gene matches: 11.

The chain carries TRBV5-1 and TRBJ1-3, with TRBD1 matching 7 bases. The CDR3 contains 15 residues. V was clipped by 1 base and J by 2 bases; unmatched bases: 3. Per germline, CDR1 SGHRS and CDR2 YFSETQ. In DNA form, the CDR3 reads TGCGCCAGCAGCTTGACCGACAGGGCTGGAAACACCATATATTTT. Residues: CASSLTDRAGNTIYF.

This chain links TRBV6-5 with TRBJ2-6; D ambiguous. Germline CDR1 is MNHEY and CDR2 is SVGAGI. The length of the CDR3 is 15 residues. Between the trimmed V and J ends, which lost 7 bases and 1 base, there was a span of 11 bases. The CDR3: CASTPQQSGANVLTF. CDR3 sequence (DNA): TGTGCCAGCACTCCTCAGCAGTCTGGGGCCAACGTCCTGACTTTC.

The CDR3 coding sequence is TGTGCCAGCAGTACCCTCCCCGGGTTATCTAATGAAAAACTGTTTTTT. Translated: CASSTLPGLSNEKLFF. The chain links TRBV7-6 to TRBJ1-4; D unclear. Between the trimmed V and J ends, which lost 6 bases and 3 bases, there was a span of 17 bases. The germline V gene encodes CDR1 SGHVS and CDR2 FNYEAQ. The CDR3 extends over 16 amino acids.

This clone has just a few counts. The chain joins TRBV11-2 to TRBJ2-2, with TRBD1 matching over 8 bases. The CDR3 totals 14 residues. In germline, CDR1 is SGHAT, CDR2 FQNNGV. V trimming: 7 bases; J trimming: 6 bases; junction bases outside the gene matches: 7. The CDR3 DNA reads TGTGCCAGCACTCCCCAGGGGGCGGCCGGGGAGCTGTTTTTT. Translating it yields CASTPQGAAGELFF.